The clone carrying this TCR beta chain was counted between two and nine times. Relative to the germline gene, one junction end is altered; a read error may explain this. Time point noted: blood at routine non-recurrence follow-up after resection. Unsorted whole RNA from tumor, nontumor lung or frozen PBMC underwent sequencing. Germline CDR1 and CDR2: SGDLS and YYNGEE. The CDR3 length is 13 residues. Each TCR cDNA molecule bore a unique molecular identifier. TCRdb analysed the 5' RACE reads with MiXCR anew, one entry per CDR3 protein. In the table there are some 110,000 distinct CDR3 sequences, approximately 12% of which are singletons. These data come from a study of spatial heterogeneity in lung cancer.

This clonotype originated in a male donor with early-stage non-small cell lung cancer. The V gene is TRBV9, the J gene TRBJ1-1; D is perhaps TRBD1 (6 bases). This sample comprised PBMCs, obtained at follow-up. The CDR3 region has the DNA TGTACCAGCAGCCCCCTGGTAACAGGGCAAGCTTTCTTT. Its translation: CTSSPLVTGQAFF.